Below are 19 T cell receptor beta chains sequenced from a single sample in a study of OX40 agonist ivuxolimab in advanced cancers. The protocol was immunoSEQ multiplex PCR, while the TCRdb copy is restricted to in-frame clones and leaves out a portion. Of roughly 80,000 clones in the sample, 90% were seen once. The sequencing used CD4+ or CD8+ T cells sorted from blood, collected in a trial of the OX40 agonist ivuxolimab. These receptors all stem from an adult with an advanced solid tumor such as melanoma, head and neck, liver or kidney cancer.

The CDR3 DNA is TGTGCCAGCAGGGGAGGGGTCAATCAGCCCCAGCATTTT. This translates into CASRGGVNQPQHF. The V gene is TRBV28, the J gene TRBJ1-5, with TRBD1 as a possible D gene (5 bases). The CDR3 extends over 13 amino acids. Germline values: CDR1 MDHEN, CDR2 SYDVKM. V was cut by 6 bases and J by 3 bases, with 9 bases left in between.

In this sample, this clone turned up a few times. The chain recombines TRBV28 with TRBJ1-2; D unresolved. Looked up from germline, CDR1 is MDHEN and CDR2 is SYDVKM. The ends were cut back, 1 base at V and 6 bases at J, with 18 bases in the middle. The length of the CDR3 is 16 residues. The CDR3 region is CASSLLILTPSDGYTF. CDR3 DNA sequence: TGTGCCAGCAGTTTATTAATCCTGACCCCCTCAGATGGCTACACCTTC.

The chain carries TRBV5-1 and TRBJ2-1; 9 nucleotides match TRBD2. V trimming: 2 bases; J trimming: 8 bases; junction bases outside the gene matches: 5. Germline V gene data show CDR1 as SGHRS and CDR2 as YFSETQ. CDR3 length: 14 residues. The CDR3 DNA sequence: TGCGCCAGCAGCTTACAGCGGGAGGCTGATGAGCAGTTCTTC. This codes for CASSLQREADEQFF.

This clone has at least ten counts. The chain recombines TRBV5-4 with TRBJ2-7; no clear D gene. With 1 base removed from V and 0 bases from J, the gap between germline ends came to 5 bases. Germline assignment: CDR1 SGHNT and CDR2 YYREEE (reference sequence). The CDR3 is 13 residues long. The CDR3 region has the DNA TGTGCCAGCAGCTTGAGGAGCTCCTACGAGCAGTACTTC. Protein: CASSLRSSYEQYF.

The rearrangement uses TRBV9 and TRBJ2-6; unclear D gene. Trimming removed 4 bases from V and 0 bases from J, with 14 bases in between. The CDR3 has 17 residues. The V gene's germline CDR1 is SGDLS and CDR2 YYNGEE. The CDR3 spells CASSLTPGTSGANVLTF. In DNA form, the CDR3 reads TGTGCCAGCAGCTTAACCCCAGGCACCTCTGGGGCCAACGTCCTGACTTTC.

The chain couples TRBV28 to TRBJ1-5, with 9 bases fitting TRBD1. Germline V gives CDR1 MDHEN, CDR2 SYDVKM. J gave up 6 bases and V 4 bases, and 13 bases lay outside the gene matches. The CDR3 spans 17 residues. The CDR3 here is CASSSPGQGDLGQPQHF. The CDR3 DNA sequence: TGTGCCAGCAGTTCTCCGGGACAGGGAGACCTTGGTCAGCCCCAGCATTTT.

This chain uses TRBV4-3 with TRBJ2-4; D possibly corresponds to TRBD2 (5 bases). The length of the CDR3 is 13 residues. Germline V CDR1 and CDR2: LGHNA, YSLEER. Trimming took off 3 bases at V and 11 bases at J, with 14 bases between the two ends. CDR3 region: CASSQGTRTVQYF. CDR3 DNA: TGCGCCAGCAGCCAGGGTACTAGGACGGTTCAGTACTTC.

The chain uses TRBV28 and TRBJ2-5; 10 bases align to TRBD1. Matching the DNA end better, TRBJ2-7 makes the J call doubtful. CDR1 MDHEN and CDR2 SYDVKM come from the germline V gene. The CDR3 spans 14 residues. The CDR3 reads CASRTGQGRYEQYF. The CDR3 DNA reads as TGTGCCAGCAGGACGGGACAGGGGCGTTACGAGCAGTACTTC.

The rearrangement uses TRBV6-4 and TRBJ2-1; no firm D call. Germline CDR1 MRHNA, CDR2 SNTAGT. The CDR3 extends over 9 amino acids. V lost 11 bases and J 4 bases, leaving 3 bases between the germline ends. CDR3 in amino acids: CALYNEQFF. In nucleotides, the CDR3 is TGTGCCTTATACAATGAGCAGTTCTTC.

The chain recombines TRBV10-3 with TRBJ2-1; 8 bases match TRBD2. CDR1 is ENHRY, CDR2 SYGVKD, per germline. The CDR3 is made up of 16 amino acids. With 0 bases clipped from V and 8 bases from J, the junction kept 9 bases outside the gene matches. In nucleotides, the CDR3 is TGTGCCATCAGTGAGTCATACGCGGGAGGTACCGATGAGCAGTTCTTC. Translated: CAISESYAGGTDEQFF.

The J gene is TRBJ1-6, the V gene TRBV5-1; D unclear. Looked up from germline, CDR1 is SGHRS and CDR2 is YFSETQ. V was trimmed by 0 bases and J by 3 bases, leaving 7 bases between them. The CDR3 runs 15 residues. CDR3 in DNA: TGCGCCAGCAGCTTGGACGGGATCTATAATTCACCCCTCCACTTT. It encodes CASSLDGIYNSPLHF. Looking up the rest from reference TRBV5-1 and TRBJ1-6 gives the full variable domain: KAGVTQTPRYLIKTRGQQVTLSCSPISGHRSVSWYQQTPGQGLQFLFEYFSETQRNKGNFPGRFSGRQFSNSRSEMNVSTLELGDSALYLCASSLDGIYNSPLHFGNGTRLTVT.

This chain links TRBV5-4 with TRBJ1-6; no firm D call. Germline V gene sequence: CDR1 SGHNT, CDR2 YYREEE (reference sequence). Trimming pared 2 bases from V and 6 bases from J, leaving 12 bases between. This CDR3 contains 15 residues. As DNA, the CDR3 is TGTGCCAGCAGCTTCCGAGGGTCTGTTAATTCACCCCTCCACTTT. Translating it yields CASSFRGSVNSPLHF.

This chain joins TRBV6-1 and TRBJ2-5, with 7 bases matching TRBD1. CDR3 length: 15 amino acids. Germline V gene sequence: CDR1 MNHNS, CDR2 SASEGT. The V segment lost 3 bases and the J segment 2 bases; nucleotides outside the gene matches: 6. The DNA of the CDR3 is TGTGCCAGCAGTGACCTGGGCAGGGGGCAAGAGACCCAGTACTTC. This codes for CASSDLGRGQETQYF.

The chain has TRBV6-1 and TRBJ1-1; D is undetermined. This CDR3 contains 12 residues. Germline V gene data show CDR1 as MNHNS and CDR2 as SASEGT. Trimming left V 1 base short and J 11 bases short, with 11 bases between. In DNA form, the CDR3 reads TGTGCCAGCAGTGAAGGGCAAACCACTGCTTTCTTT. The encoded protein is CASSEGQTTAFF.

This clone was recorded once. The genes are TRBV15 and TRBJ2-4; D is ambiguous. Germline lookup yields CDR1 LNHNV and CDR2 YYDKDF (reference sequence). Trimming cost V 0 bases and J 11 bases, with 11 bases left between them. The CDR3 sequence is 13 residues long. The CDR3 protein is CATSRDQTELQYF. For the CDR3, the DNA is TGTGCCACCAGCAGAGATCAGACGGAACTTCAGTACTTC.

J is TRBJ2-7 and V is TRBV6-5, with TRBD2 matching 13 bases. The CDR3 covers 14 residues. Germline CDR1 MNHEY, CDR2 SVGAGI. The V gene end was trimmed by 6 bases and the J gene end by 2 bases; junction bases not matched to a gene: 1. CDR3 sequence (DNA): TGTGCCAGCAGGGGGACTAGCGGGACCTACGAGCAGTACTTC. This translates into CASRGTSGTYEQYF.

CDR3 in amino acids: CARSLLGGLTGELFF. CDR3 DNA sequence: TGTGCCAGAAGCTTGTTGGGTGGACTCACCGGGGAGCTGTTTTTT. This chain joins TRBV5-3 and TRBJ2-2; tentatively, D is TRBD2 (5 bases). TRBV5-3 is an open reading frame whose function is uncertain. Trimming removed 1 base from V and 4 bases from J, with 11 bases in between. The CDR3 extends over 15 amino acids.

The chain links TRBV5-4 to TRBJ2-1; D is unresolved. The germline gives CDR1 SGHNT, CDR2 YYREEE (reference sequence). The CDR3 totals 15 residues. Trimming took off 3 bases at V and 1 base at J, with 11 bases between the two ends. The CDR3 region is CASSWKTGSYNEQFF. CDR3 DNA: TGTGCCAGCAGCTGGAAAACTGGTTCCTACAATGAGCAGTTCTTC.

This chain links TRBV5-1 with TRBJ2-1, with D maybe TRBD2 (6 bases). Trimming pared 4 bases from V and 8 bases from J, leaving 19 bases between. CDR1 SGHRS and CDR2 YFSETQ come from the germline V gene. This CDR3 spans 15 amino acids. The CDR3 here is CASSNPSAVVYEQFF. The CDR3 DNA is TGCGCCAGCAGCAATCCTAGCGCGGTTGTCTATGAGCAGTTCTTC.